This TCR beta chain appears in the sequencing data of a study of blood T cell repertoires in COVID-19. Data came from immunoSEQ multiplex PCR; TCRdb stores just in-frame clones and leaves some out. The sample records 300,000 to 400,000 clones, 88% being singletons. V lost 3 bases, J lost 1 base, and 8 bases lay in between. The CDR3 runs to 14 residues. Germline assignment: CDR1 LNHDA and CDR2 SQIVND (reference sequence). The V gene is TRBV19, the J gene TRBJ2-3, with D maybe TRBD1 (6 bases). Sequencing was done on a sample of PBMCs or T cells enriched from blood (not recorded which). The sequence came from a woman in her 30s with acute COVID-19. The CDR3: CASSMAGGTDTQYF. DNA for the CDR3: TGTGCCAGTAGTATGGCAGGGGGCACAGATACGCAGTATTTT.